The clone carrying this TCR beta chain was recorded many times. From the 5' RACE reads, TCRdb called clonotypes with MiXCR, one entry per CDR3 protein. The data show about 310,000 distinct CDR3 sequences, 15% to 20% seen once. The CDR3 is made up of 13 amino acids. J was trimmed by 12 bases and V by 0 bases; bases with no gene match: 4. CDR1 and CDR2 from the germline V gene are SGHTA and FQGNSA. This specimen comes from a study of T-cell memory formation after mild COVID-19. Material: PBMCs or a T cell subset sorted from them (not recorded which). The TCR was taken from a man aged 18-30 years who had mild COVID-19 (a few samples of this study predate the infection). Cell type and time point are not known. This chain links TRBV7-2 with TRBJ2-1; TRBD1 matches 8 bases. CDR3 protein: CASSLARQGRQFF. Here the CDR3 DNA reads TGTGCCAGCAGCTTAGCGAGACAGGGGAGGCAGTTCTTC.